This T cell receptor (beta chain) stems from a study of blood T cell repertoires in COVID-19. Study summary: Spain, Italy and the United States supplied samples that represented acute and convalescent COVID-19.

The CDR3 totals 12 residues. Germline V gene data show CDR1 as SGHRS and CDR2 as YFSETQ. The V gene lost 7 bases and the J gene lost 10 bases, with 17 bases spanning the gap. The assay was immunoSEQ multiplex PCR, and TCRdb's table has in-frame clones only and misses some. The sample consists of just under 350,000 clones, 87% of them appearing once. This clone was counted a few times. This clonotype was sampled from a woman aged 50 to 65 with COVID-19, enrolled during active disease. The specimen sequenced was peripheral blood. The chain joins TRBV5-1 to TRBJ1-1; D uncertain. In nucleotides, the CDR3 is TGCGCCAGCGCAGGATCTGGTAGCGTAGCTTTCTTT. Its protein product is CASAGSGSVAFF.